The sequence of this TCR beta chain was determined in a study of radiotherapy plus CTLA-4 blockade in lung cancer. The CDR3 is 11 residues long. CDR1 is KGHSH, CDR2 LQKENI, per germline. V lost 2 bases and J lost 7, with 5 bases in between. Assay used: immunoSEQ multiplex PCR; TCRdb lists only in-frame clones, some missing. The data show approximately 110,000 clones, 70% to 85% seen once. This chain uses TRBV18 with TRBJ1-2, with D uncertain. This receptor was taken from a human donor with non-small cell lung cancer that progressed on radiotherapy plus ipilimumab. Some clones in this sample may be carry-over from other donors' samples. This sample comprised peripheral blood, obtained from a patient treated with radiotherapy plus ipilimumab. CDR3 DNA: TGTGCCAGCTCACCAATTGGTGGCTACACCTTC. Its translation: CASSPIGGYTF.